Listed below are T cell receptor beta chains from one sample, sequenced in a study of Ad26.COV2.S vaccination and SARS-CoV-2 variants. Repertoires were generated with immunoSEQ multiplex PCR, while TCRdb's copy carries only in-frame clones and drops some. Of about 480,000 clones listed, roughly nine tenths are singletons. The material sequenced was peripheral blood, taken in a trial of Ad26.COV2.S vaccine versus placebo. The receptors derive from a person aged 18-60 years who received the Ad26.COV2.S COVID-19 vaccine or a placebo. Each CDR3 is given with its conserved first and last residue. Each record gives: J gene, clone size, D gene, CDR3 length, V gene, CDR3 protein, CDR3 DNA. D genes are given only for firm matches. Size tells how often a clone was seen (once, few, many) or the class of an expanded clone, and some rows leave it out.

TRBJ1-4,.,.,15,TRBV6-6,CASSYGSVGDEKLFF,TGTGCCAGCAGTTATGGCAGCGTCGGAGATGAAAAACTGTTTTTT
TRBJ1-2,once,.,15,TRBV4-3,CASSQVWGQNYGYTF,TGCGCCAGCAGCCAAGTATGGGGGCAAAACTATGGCTACACCTTC
TRBJ2-7,few,TRBD2,16,TRBV6-6,CASSSVAGVNNYEQYF,TGTGCCAGCAGTTCGGTAGCGGGAGTGAACAACTACGAGCAGTACTTC
TRBJ2-7,.,TRBD2,15,TRBV7-2,CASSFQAGGTYEQYF,TGTGCCAGCAGCTTCCAAGCGGGAGGCACCTACGAGCAGTACTTC
TRBJ1-2,.,.,16,TRBV6-1,CASSDLLRGWDYGYTF,TGTGCCAGCAGTGACCTGTTGAGGGGGTGGGACTATGGCTACACCTTC
TRBJ1-5,.,.,12,TRBV5-4,CASSFPNQPQHF,TGTGCCAGCAGCTTCCCTAATCAGCCCCAGCATTTT
TRBJ1-1,.,.,12,TRBV28,CASSLLVTEAFF,TGTGCCAGCAGTTTACTAGTTACTGAAGCTTTCTTT
TRBJ2-2,.,TRBD2,16,TRBV4-3,CASSPSAGANTGELFF,TGCGCCAGCAGCCCCTCAGCGGGAGCGAACACCGGGGAGCTGTTTTTT
TRBJ2-7,few,TRBD2,14,TRBV7-3,CASSLTSGSGEQYF,TGTGCCAGCAGCTTAACTAGCGGGAGTGGCGAGCAGTACTTC
TRBJ2-2,.,TRBD2,15,TRBV19,CASRGTSGISGELFF,TGTGCCAGTAGAGGGACTAGCGGGATTTCCGGGGAGCTGTTTTTT
TRBJ2-1,.,.,15,TRBV5-1,CASKAGLTSYNEQFF,TGCGCCAGCAAGGCGGGACTTACATCCTACAATGAGCAGTTCTTC
TRBJ2-5,.,.,15,TRBV4-2,CASSQDEQGRETQYF,TGTGCCAGCAGCCAAGATGAACAGGGTCGAGAGACCCAGTACTTC
TRBJ2-3,once,.,11,TRBV5-1,CASTYGDTQYF,TGCGCCAGCACGTATGGGGATACGCAGTATTTT